This T cell receptor beta chain originates from a study of blood T cell repertoires in COVID-19. The wider study: Researchers got acute and convalescent COVID-19 samples from the United States, Italy and Spain. From T cells, B-cell-depleted T cells, or PBMCs came the material, which was cDNA or gDNA.

The CDR3 totals 15 residues. Deletions cut 0 bases from V and 5 bases from J, with 8 bases between. The germline gives CDR1 MNHEY, CDR2 SVGAGI. Study processing details: For nucleated cells, counts were estimated from reference gene primer amplification. Method: immunoSEQ multiplex PCR; TCRdb's copy keeps in-frame clones and lacks some. V and J calls and clone size are those listed in that table; D and trimming were worked out from the DNA. In the table there are approximately 190,000 clones, 84% of which are singletons. The specimen was peripheral blood. The chain carries TRBV6-5 and TRBJ1-6; D remains ambiguous. The clonotype originates from a woman in her 70s with active or convalescent COVID-19. This CDR3 is CASSYSRRDNSPLHF. As DNA, the CDR3 is TGTGCCAGCAGTTACTCGAGGAGGGATAATTCACCCCTCCACTTT.